This record covers a single T cell receptor beta chain. The record originates from a study of shared T cell receptors in the human thymus. The CDR3 is made up of 15 amino acids. From germline, CDR1 is MGHDK and CDR2 SYGVNS. V was shortened by 7 bases and J by 4 bases, with 17 bases between the two germline ends. Repertoires were generated with immunoSEQ multiplex PCR, while TCRdb's copy carries only in-frame clones and drops some. The sample has fewer than 700,000 clones, 88% seen once; the top ten hold 0.0085% to 0.012%. Another study also made use of these data, one on human thymus T cells. As that study records: Thymus was obtained from resections taken during corrective heart surgery. The authors found apparently biased V and J gene usage in thymic and blood repertoires. Related work found strong thymic repertoire overlap between unrelated individuals.

The sequence derives from a boy in the first two years of life with a congenital heart defect. Material for sequencing was thymocytes. The chain combines TRBV25-1 with TRBJ2-1; TRBD1 is a possible D gene (6 bases). Here the CDR3 DNA reads TGTGCCAGCAAGGCGAGAGGGGGTCCTTACAATGAGCAGTTCTTC. Its translation is CASKARGGPYNEQFF.